The 5 T cell receptor beta chains below all came from one sample that was sequenced in a study of blood T cell repertoires in COVID-19. TCRdb's table, derived via immunoSEQ multiplex PCR, lists solely in-frame clones and lacks some. The table lists 220,000 or so clones, 90% of them singletons, with about 14% in the top ten. Sequenced sample: PBMCs or T cells enriched from blood (not recorded which). Every receptor here comes from a man aged 25-45 years who had been exposed to COVID-19.

This chain joins TRBV12-3 or TRBV12-4 and TRBJ1-2; D remains unclear. The germline V and J ends were trimmed by 9 bases and 4 bases, with 12 bases remaining between them. CDR3 length: 12 residues. The CDR3 bases are TGTGCCAGTACAGAGGGCGGCTATGGCTACACCTTC. It specifies CASTEGGYGYTF.

The CDR3 DNA sequence: TGTGCCAGTAGTACCACCCGAGGGCGGCGGGGTACGTCCGGGGAGCTGTTTTTT. Translation gives CASSTTRGRRGTSGELFF. The J gene is TRBJ2-2, the V gene TRBV19; perhaps TRBD2 as D (6 bases). This CDR3 spans 18 amino acids. V lost 4 bases and J 6 bases, leaving 24 bases between the germline ends. The V gene's germline CDR1 is LNHDA and CDR2 SQIVND (reference sequence).

The V gene is TRBV6-4, the J gene TRBJ2-7; the D gene is possibly TRBD1 (6 bases). Germline V lookup: CDR1 MRHNA, CDR2 SNTAGT. Trimming took 0 bases from V and 3 from J, leaving 12 bases between them. This CDR3 region has 15 residues. CDR3 residues: CASSDSGQGFYEQYF. The CDR3 DNA reads TGTGCCAGCAGTGACTCGGGGCAGGGGTTCTACGAGCAGTACTTC.

V and J are TRBV2 and TRBJ2-5; 10 nucleotides line up with TRBD2. CDR3 length: 16 residues. After removal of 7 bases from V and 0 bases from J, the junction contained 8 bases not matched to a gene. Germline V gives CDR1 SNHLY, CDR2 FYNNEI. CDR3 in DNA: TGTGCCAGCACCCGGGGAAGCGGGGGGGACCAAGAGACCCAGTACTTC. It translates to CASTRGSGGDQETQYF.

This clone has a single count. This chain links TRBV4-2 with TRBJ1-2; 7 bases agree with TRBD1. The CDR3 has 20 residues. Losses at the gene ends were 3 bases for V and 6 bases for J; bases not matched to a gene: 25. Germline V gene data show CDR1 as LGHNA and CDR2 as YNFKEQ. DNA of the CDR3: TGTGCCAGCAGCCAGAAACCCCATGGGGGGACAGAGCTCCCCACCGATGGCTACACCTTC. Translated: CASSQKPHGGTELPTDGYTF.